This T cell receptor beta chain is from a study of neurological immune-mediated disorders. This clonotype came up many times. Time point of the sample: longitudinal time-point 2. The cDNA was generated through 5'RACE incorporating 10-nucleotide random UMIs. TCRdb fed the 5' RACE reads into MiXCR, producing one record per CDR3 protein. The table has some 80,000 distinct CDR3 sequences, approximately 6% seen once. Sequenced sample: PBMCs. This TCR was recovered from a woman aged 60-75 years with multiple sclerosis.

The CDR3 nucleotides are TGTGCCAGCAGCTTAGGTCAGTTTTCAGATACGCAGTATTTT. It translates to CASSLGQFSDTQYF. The V call is TRBV7-6, the J call TRBJ2-3; D is unclear. The ends were cut back, 1 base at V and 4 bases at J, with 9 bases in the middle. Per germline, CDR1 SGHVS and CDR2 FNYEAQ. CDR3 length: 14 amino acids.